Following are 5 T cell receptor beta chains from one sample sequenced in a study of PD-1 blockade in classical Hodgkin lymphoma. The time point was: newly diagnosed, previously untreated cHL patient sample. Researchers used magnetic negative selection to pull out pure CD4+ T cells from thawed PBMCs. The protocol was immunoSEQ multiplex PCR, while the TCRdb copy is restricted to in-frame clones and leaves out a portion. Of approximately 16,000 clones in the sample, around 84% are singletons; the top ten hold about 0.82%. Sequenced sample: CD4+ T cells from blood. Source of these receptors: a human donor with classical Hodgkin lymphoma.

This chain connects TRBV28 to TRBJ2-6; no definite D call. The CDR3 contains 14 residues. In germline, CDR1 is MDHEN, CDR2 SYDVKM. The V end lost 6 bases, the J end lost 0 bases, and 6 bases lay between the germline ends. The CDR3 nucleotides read TGTGCCAGCAGGAAGTTCTCTGGGGCCAACGTCCTGACTTTC. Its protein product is CASRKFSGANVLTF.

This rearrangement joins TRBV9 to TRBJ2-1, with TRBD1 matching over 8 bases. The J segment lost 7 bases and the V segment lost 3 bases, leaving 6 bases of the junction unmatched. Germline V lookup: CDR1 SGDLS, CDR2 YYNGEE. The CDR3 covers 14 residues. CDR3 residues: CASSGQGWGNEQFF. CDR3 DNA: TGTGCCAGCAGCGGACAGGGGTGGGGTAATGAGCAGTTCTTC.

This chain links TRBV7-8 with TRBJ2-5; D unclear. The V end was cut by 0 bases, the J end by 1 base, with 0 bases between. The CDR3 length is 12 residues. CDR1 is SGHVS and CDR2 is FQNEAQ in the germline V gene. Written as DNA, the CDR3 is TGTGCCAGCAGCTTAGCCCAAGAGACCCAGTACTTC. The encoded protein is CASSLAQETQYF.

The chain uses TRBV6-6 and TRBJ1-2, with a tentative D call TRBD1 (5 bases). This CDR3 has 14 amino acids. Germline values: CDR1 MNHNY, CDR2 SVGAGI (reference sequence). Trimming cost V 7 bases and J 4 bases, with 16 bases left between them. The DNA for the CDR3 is TGTGCCAGCACCTCACACCCGACAGTCTATGGCTACACCTTC. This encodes CASTSHPTVYGYTF.

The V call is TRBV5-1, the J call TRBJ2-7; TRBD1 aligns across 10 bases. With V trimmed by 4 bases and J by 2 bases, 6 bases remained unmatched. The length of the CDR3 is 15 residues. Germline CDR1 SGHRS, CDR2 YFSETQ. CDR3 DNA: TGCGCCAGCAGCCCGGGACAGGGGACTACCTACGAGCAGTACTTC. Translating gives CASSPGQGTTYEQYF.